The T cell receptor (beta chain) described here comes from a study of blood T cell repertoires in COVID-19. Background on the study: Sample material is recorded as cDNA or gDNA derived from T cells, B-cell-depleted T cells, or PBMCs.

This clone has ten or more counts. Data came from immunoSEQ multiplex PCR; TCRdb stores just in-frame clones and leaves some out. Of about 44,000 clones listed, approximately 80% were seen once; the top ten hold around 60%. The CDR3 is 15 amino acids. V was clipped by 1 base and J by 6 bases, with 13 bases between them. Germline V gene sequence: CDR1 MGHRA, CDR2 YSYEKL. The V gene is TRBV4-1, the J gene TRBJ1-5, with D tentatively TRBD1 (6 bases). This TCR was sampled from a man at least 80 years old with acute or convalescent COVID-19. The source material was peripheral blood. CDR3: CASSQVLQGRQPQHF. The DNA for the CDR3 is TGCGCCAGCAGCCAAGTACTTCAGGGGCGTCAGCCCCAGCATTTT.